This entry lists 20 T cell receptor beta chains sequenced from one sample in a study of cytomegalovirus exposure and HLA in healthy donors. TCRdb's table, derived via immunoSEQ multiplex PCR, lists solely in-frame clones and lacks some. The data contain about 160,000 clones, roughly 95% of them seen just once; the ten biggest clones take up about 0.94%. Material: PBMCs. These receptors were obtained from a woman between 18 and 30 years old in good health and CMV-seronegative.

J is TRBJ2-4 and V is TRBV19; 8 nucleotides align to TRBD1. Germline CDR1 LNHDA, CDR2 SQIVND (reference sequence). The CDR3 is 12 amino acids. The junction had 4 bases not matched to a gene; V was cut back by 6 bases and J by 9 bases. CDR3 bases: TGTGCCAGTAGCCCACAGGGGGGCATTCAGTACTTC. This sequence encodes CASSPQGGIQYF.

The DNA of the CDR3 is TGTGCCAGCAGCCAGGGGGCAGGGGGGACCCAGTACTTC. Amino acids: CASSQGAGGTQYF. V and J are TRBV7-3 and TRBJ2-5; 8 bases align to TRBD1. Germline CDR1 is SGHTA and CDR2 is FQGTGA. This CDR3 spans 13 amino acids. V was clipped by 5 bases and J by 7 bases; unmatched bases: 6.

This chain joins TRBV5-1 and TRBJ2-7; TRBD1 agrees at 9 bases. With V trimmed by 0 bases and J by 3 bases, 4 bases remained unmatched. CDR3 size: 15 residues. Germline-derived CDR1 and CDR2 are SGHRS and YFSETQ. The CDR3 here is CASSLGGTGFYEQYF. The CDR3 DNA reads TGCGCCAGCAGCTTGGGGGGGACAGGGTTCTACGAGCAGTACTTC. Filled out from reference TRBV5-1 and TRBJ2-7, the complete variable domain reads KAGVTQTPRYLIKTRGQQVTLSCSPISGHRSVSWYQQTPGQGLQFLFEYFSETQRNKGNFPGRFSGRQFSNSRSEMNVSTLELGDSALYLCASSLGGTGFYEQYFGPGTRLTVT.

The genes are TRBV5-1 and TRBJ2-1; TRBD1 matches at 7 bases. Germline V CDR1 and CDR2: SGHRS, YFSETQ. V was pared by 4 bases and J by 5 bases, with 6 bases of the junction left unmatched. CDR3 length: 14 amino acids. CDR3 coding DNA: TGCGCCAGCAGCCAGGGGACAGTAGACAATGAGCAGTTCTTC. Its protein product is CASSQGTVDNEQFF.

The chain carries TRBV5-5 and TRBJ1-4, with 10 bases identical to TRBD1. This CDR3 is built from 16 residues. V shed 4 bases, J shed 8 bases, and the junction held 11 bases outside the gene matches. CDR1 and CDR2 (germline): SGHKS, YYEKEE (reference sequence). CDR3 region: CASSHADRGREEKLFF. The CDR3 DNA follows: TGTGCCAGCAGCCACGCAGACAGGGGGCGAGAGGAAAAACTGTTTTTT.

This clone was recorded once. CDR3 in amino acids: CASSPTSGAYTDTQYF. The CDR3 DNA reads as TGTGCCAGCTCACCCACTAGCGGGGCTTACACAGATACGCAGTATTTT. The V call is TRBV18, the J call TRBJ2-3; TRBD2 matches at 10 bases. The V and J ends lost 3 bases and 2 bases, in that order; junction bases with no gene match: 5. Germline-derived CDR1 and CDR2 are KGHSH and LQKENI. The CDR3 is 16 amino acids. Together with reference TRBV18 and TRBJ2-3, the CDR3 gives the full variable domain: NAGVMQNPRHLVRRRGQEARLRCSPMKGHSHVYWYRQLPEEGLKFMVYLQKENIIDESGMPKERFSAEFPKEGPSILRIQQVVRGDSAAYFCASSPTSGAYTDTQYFGPGTRLTVL.

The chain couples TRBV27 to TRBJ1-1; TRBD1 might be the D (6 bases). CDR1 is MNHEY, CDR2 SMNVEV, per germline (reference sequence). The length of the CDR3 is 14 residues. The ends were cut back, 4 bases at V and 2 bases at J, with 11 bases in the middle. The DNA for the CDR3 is TGTGCCAGCAGTTACAGGGAACGCAACACTGAAGCTTTCTTT. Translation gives CASSYRERNTEAFF.

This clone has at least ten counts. CDR3 loop: CASSLSRGGYTF. CDR3 sequence (DNA): TGTGCCAGCAGCCTGAGCCGGGGGGGCTACACCTTC. V usage is TRBV5-6 and J usage is TRBJ1-2, with D possibly matching TRBD1 (5 bases). CDR1 is SGHDT and CDR2 is YYEEEE in the germline V gene. CDR3 size: 12 residues. The V end was cut by 4 bases, the J end by 8 bases, with 12 bases between. Full variable domain (outside the CDR3, taken from reference TRBV5-6 and TRBJ1-2): DAGVTQSPTHLIKTRGQQVTLRCSPKSGHDTVSWYQQALGQGPQFIFQYYEEEERQRGNFPDRFSGHQFPNYSSELNVNALLLGDSALYLCASSLSRGGYTFGSGTRLTVV.

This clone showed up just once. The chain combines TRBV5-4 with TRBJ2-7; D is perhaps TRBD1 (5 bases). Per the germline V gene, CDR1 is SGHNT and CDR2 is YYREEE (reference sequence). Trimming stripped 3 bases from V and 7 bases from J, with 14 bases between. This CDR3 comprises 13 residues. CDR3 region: CASSSLRQSEQYF. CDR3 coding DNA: TGTGCCAGCAGCTCCCTAAGACAGTCGGAGCAGTACTTC.

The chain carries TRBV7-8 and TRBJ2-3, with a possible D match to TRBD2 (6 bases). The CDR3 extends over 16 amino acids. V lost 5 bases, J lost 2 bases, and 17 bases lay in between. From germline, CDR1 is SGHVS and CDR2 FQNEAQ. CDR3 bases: TGTGCCAGCAGCCAGGAGGGTGGAGGTGACACAGATACGCAGTATTTT. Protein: CASSQEGGGDTDTQYF.

CDR3 bases: TGCGCCAGCAGCTTGGTACGGGGGACCTACAATGAGCAGTTCTTC. Translating it yields CASSLVRGTYNEQFF. J is TRBJ2-1 and V is TRBV5-1; D is perhaps TRBD2 (6 bases). The germline V gene has CDR1 SGHRS and CDR2 YFSETQ. The CDR3 covers 15 residues. The V end lost 0 bases, the J end lost 2 bases, and 9 bases lay between the germline ends.

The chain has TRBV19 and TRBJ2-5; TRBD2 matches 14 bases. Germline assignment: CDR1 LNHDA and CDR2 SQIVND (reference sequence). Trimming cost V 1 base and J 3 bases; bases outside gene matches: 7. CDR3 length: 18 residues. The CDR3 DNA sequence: TGTGCCAGTAGTATAGGACTAGCGGGGGGGCTTGGTGAAGAGACCCAGTACTTC. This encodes CASSIGLAGGLGEETQYF.

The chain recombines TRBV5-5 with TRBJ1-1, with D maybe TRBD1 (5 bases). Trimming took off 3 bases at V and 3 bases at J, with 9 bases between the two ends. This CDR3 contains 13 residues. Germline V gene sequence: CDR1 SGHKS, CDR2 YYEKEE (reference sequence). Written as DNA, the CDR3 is TGTGCCAGCAGCTCGGGGGGACACACTGAAGCTTTCTTT. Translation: CASSSGGHTEAFF.

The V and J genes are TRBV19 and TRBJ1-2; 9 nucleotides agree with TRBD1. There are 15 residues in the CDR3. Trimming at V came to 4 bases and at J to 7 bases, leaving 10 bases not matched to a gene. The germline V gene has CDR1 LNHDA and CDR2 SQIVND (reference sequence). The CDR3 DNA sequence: TGTGCCAGTAGTACCACCCCCGGGACAGGGTTTGGCTACACCTTC. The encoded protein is CASSTTPGTGFGYTF.

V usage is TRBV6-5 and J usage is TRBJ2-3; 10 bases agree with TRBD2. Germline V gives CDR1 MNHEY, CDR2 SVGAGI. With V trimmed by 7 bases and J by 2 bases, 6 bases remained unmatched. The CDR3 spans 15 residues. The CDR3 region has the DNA TGTGCCAGCAAGAGCGGGGGGGGTACCACAGATACGCAGTATTTT. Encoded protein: CASKSGGGTTDTQYF.

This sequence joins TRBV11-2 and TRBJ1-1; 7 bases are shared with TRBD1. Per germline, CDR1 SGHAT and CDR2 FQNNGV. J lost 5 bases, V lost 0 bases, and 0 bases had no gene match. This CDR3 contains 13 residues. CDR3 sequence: CASSLDRGTEAFF. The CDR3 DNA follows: TGTGCCAGCAGCTTAGACAGGGGGACTGAAGCTTTCTTT.

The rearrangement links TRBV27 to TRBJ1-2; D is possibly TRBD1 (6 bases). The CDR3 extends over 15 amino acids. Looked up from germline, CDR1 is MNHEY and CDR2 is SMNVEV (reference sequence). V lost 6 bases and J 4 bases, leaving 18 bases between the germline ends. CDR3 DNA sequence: TGTGCCAGCAGCATTTCACAGGGATTTGGCTATGGCTACACCTTC. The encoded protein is CASSISQGFGYGYTF.

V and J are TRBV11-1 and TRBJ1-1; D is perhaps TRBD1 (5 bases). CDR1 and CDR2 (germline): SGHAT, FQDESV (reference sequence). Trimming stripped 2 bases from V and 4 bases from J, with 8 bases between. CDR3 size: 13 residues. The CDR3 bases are TGTGCCAGCAGCTTACAGGGATCCACTGAAGCTTTCTTT. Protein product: CASSLQGSTEAFF.

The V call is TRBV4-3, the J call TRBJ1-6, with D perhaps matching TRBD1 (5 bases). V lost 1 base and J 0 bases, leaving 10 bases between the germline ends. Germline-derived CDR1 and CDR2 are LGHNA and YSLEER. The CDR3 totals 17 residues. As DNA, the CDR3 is TGCGCCAGCAGCCAAGGGTCAGGGAACTCCTATAATTCACCCCTCCACTTT. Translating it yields CASSQGSGNSYNSPLHF.

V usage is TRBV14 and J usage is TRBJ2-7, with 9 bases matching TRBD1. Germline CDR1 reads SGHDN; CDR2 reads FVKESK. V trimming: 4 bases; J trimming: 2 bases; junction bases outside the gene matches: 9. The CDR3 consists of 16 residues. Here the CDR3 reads CASSPTGGPGPYEQYF. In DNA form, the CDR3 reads TGTGCCAGCAGCCCTACAGGGGGCCCAGGACCCTACGAGCAGTACTTC. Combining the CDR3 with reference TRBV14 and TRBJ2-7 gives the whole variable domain EAGVTQFPSHSVIEKGQTVTLRCDPISGHDNLYWYRRVMGKEIKFLLHFVKESKQDESGMPNNRFLAERTGGTYSTLKVQPAELEDSGVYFCASSPTGGPGPYEQYFGPGTRLTVT.